This T cell receptor beta chain was recovered during a study of CD8 T cells in ankylosing spondylitis. Study-wide results and limits: It appeared that ankylosing spondylitis blood was characterized by a TCR beta motif of fewer than ten highly homologous variants. Disease-associated clones were reportedly significantly overrepresented in matched ankylosing spondylitis synovial fluid.

Libraries for TCR beta were made by quantitative 5'-RACE with molecular barcodes. TCRdb called the 5' RACE reads again in MiXCR, with one record for every CDR3 protein. This table holds fewer than 250,000 distinct CDR3 sequences, around 24% found once. V was trimmed by 6 bases and J by 7 bases, leaving 9 bases between them. Germline CDR1 reads MNHEY; CDR2 reads SMNVEV (reference sequence). The CDR3 has 12 residues. With regard to this clonotype: The antigen is undetermined.

The TCR comes from a male donor with ankylosing spondylitis or in good health (not recorded which). The sequenced material came from blood, either unsorted or a sorted T cell fraction (not recorded which). The chain joins TRBV27 to TRBJ2-2; no clear D. CDR3 nucleotides: TGTGCCAGCAGCTTCCCCGGCGGGGAGCTGTTTTTT. Protein product: CASSFPGGELFF.